The source of this T cell receptor beta chain is a study of graft-versus-host responses after intestinal transplantation. Study in general: Tacrolimus plus steroids were given to all recipients for approximately 3 years, preceded by anti-thymocyte globulin induction.

Researchers placed around 200,000 CFSE-labeled responder cells in culture with around 200,000 irradiated, violet-dye-labeled stimulator cells. Sorted after the reaction were proliferating CFSE-low CD3+CD4+ and CD3+CD8+ responders. CDR3 length equals 18 residues. The germline V gene encodes CDR1 LNHNV and CDR2 YYDKDF (reference sequence). V lost 1 base and J 2 bases, leaving 15 bases between the germline ends. Libraries were prepared by immunoSEQ multiplex PCR; TCRdb keeps only in-frame clonotypes and omits some of them. This table has over 5,500 clones, around 24% appearing once. This rearrangement joins TRBV15 to TRBJ2-6; TRBD2 is a possible D gene (5 bases). Sequencing used alloreactive CD8+ T cells from a mixed lymphocyte reaction culture, obtained before transplantation. The sample's subset: CFSE-low proliferating T cells sorted from roughly six-day pre-transplant mixed lymphocyte reaction (GvH or HvG direction). The source of this sequence is a human patient who was an organ donor for intestinal transplantation. The CDR3 loop reads CATSRAFEGEAGANVLTF. As DNA, the CDR3 is TGTGCCACCAGCAGAGCTTTTGAGGGAGAGGCTGGGGCCAACGTCCTGACTTTC.